This entry describes one T cell receptor (beta chain). Its antigen is unknown. Molecular identifiers with 6-nucleotide sample barcodes were added during cDNA synthesis via template switching. TCRdb re-analyzed the 5' RACE reads; it lists each CDR3 protein once, without DNA. Its table records around 450,000 distinct CDR3 sequences. This sample stems from a study of monozygotic twins with inflammatory bowel disease. Study-wide results and limits: The data gave no support to a single strong IBD-associated signal or clonotype. Relative clonotype sharing with others was diminished in IBD patients versus healthy twins, particularly with disease activity.

This sequence was found in a human donor with ulcerative colitis or Crohn's disease, or a healthy co-twin of an affected twin (not recorded which). The specimen sequenced was blood.

The CDR3 is CAWSVRRTEGNQPQHF. This chain joins TRBV30 and TRBJ1-5; TCRdb calls TRBD1, which cannot be checked without DNA. This CDR3 comprises 16 residues. Germline lookup yields CDR1 GTSNPN and CDR2 SVGIG (reference sequence).